This entry features one T cell receptor beta chain sequence. Antigen: not known. Method: immunoSEQ multiplex PCR; TCRdb's copy keeps in-frame clones and lacks some. The sample yields about 120,000 clones, around 89% seen once. The data belong to a study of radiotherapy plus CTLA-4 blockade in lung cancer. About the research overall: There were objective responses in around 18% of patients, and 31% had disease control.

Ipilimumab CTLA-4 blockade and focal radiation were given to patients with chemo-refractory metastatic non-small-cell lung cancer. CDR3 length: 14 amino acids. The germline gives CDR1 SGHVS, CDR2 FQNEAQ. Germline trimming cut 4 bases from V and 7 bases from J; bases unmatched to any gene: 4. Study conclusions and caveats: It was early blood T cell clone dynamics, with interferon-beta, that reportedly best predicted response. Expansion in blood of tumor-derived TCR clones was seen after radiotherapy plus ipilimumab.

The sample here was peripheral blood, taken from a patient treated with radiotherapy plus ipilimumab. The clonotype originates from a human donor with non-small cell lung cancer that progressed on radiotherapy plus ipilimumab. This chain links TRBV7-8 with TRBJ2-5; the match to TRBD2 covers 12 bases. In DNA, the CDR3 is TGTGCCAGCAGCTCGACTAGCGGGAGTGGGACCCAGTACTTC. Amino acids: CASSSTSGSGTQYF.